Each of the 18 T cell receptor beta chains below was sequenced from the same sample in a study of vaccination and CD4 T cells after COVID-19. TCRdb fed the PCR reads into MiXCR, producing one record per CDR3 protein. The sample has just over 20,000 distinct CDR3 sequences, roughly 64% seen once; the top ten hold about 1.1%. The sequenced sample was CD4+ T cells from blood, obtained before SARS-CoV-2 vaccination. The receptor set was obtained from a human donor who had recovered from COVID-19.

This clonotype was recorded a few times. This chain uses TRBV7-3 with TRBJ2-2; D gene uncertain. The V and J ends lost 5 bases and 5 bases respectively, with 12 bases between them. The length of the CDR3 is 14 residues. The germline V gene encodes CDR1 SGHTA and CDR2 FQGTGA. The CDR3 DNA reads TGTGCCAGCAGCCCGAACACGCAGACCGGGGAGCTGTTTTTT. Translation gives CASSPNTQTGELFF.

This clonotype has more than one count but fewer than ten. The chain has TRBV5-3 and TRBJ1-2; a possible D gene is TRBD1 (5 bases). TRBV5-3 is an open reading frame, and its role is uncertain. Trimming removed 9 bases at V and 8 bases at J, with 17 bases between. The CDR3 has 12 residues. Written as DNA, the CDR3 is TGTGCCATTGTGCAGGGATCGCGGGGCTACACCTTC. It codes for CAIVQGSRGYTF.

This chain links TRBV20-1 with TRBJ1-5; 9 nucleotides line up with TRBD1. This CDR3 contains 15 residues. With 0 bases clipped from V and 4 bases from J, the junction kept 4 bases outside the gene matches. In germline, CDR1 is DFQATT, CDR2 SNEGSKA (reference sequence). CDR3: CSARDRDRANQPQHF. DNA for the CDR3: TGCAGTGCTAGAGATCGGGACAGGGCGAATCAGCCCCAGCATTTT.

The chain joins TRBV6-1 to TRBJ1-2; D uncertain. Trimming took off 5 bases at V and 2 bases at J, with 12 bases between the two ends. This CDR3 is 14 amino acids long. Looked up from germline, CDR1 is MNHNS and CDR2 is SASEGT. The CDR3 DNA follows: TGTGCCAGCAGTCCCTCATCGTTGAACTATGGCTACACCTTC. It encodes CASSPSSLNYGYTF.

This clonotype showed up just a few times. CDR3 region: CSAREISSGNTIYF. In nucleotides, the CDR3 is TGCAGTGCTAGGGAAATCAGCTCTGGAAACACCATATATTTT. This sequence joins TRBV20-1 and TRBJ1-3; D is unclear. Germline V gene lookup returns CDR1 DFQATT and CDR2 SNEGSKA (reference sequence). The germline V and J ends were trimmed by 3 bases and 0 bases, with 9 bases remaining between them. This CDR3 comprises 14 residues.

The sample holds one count of this clonotype. The rearrangement links TRBV5-8 to TRBJ2-5, with TRBD1 as a possible D gene (6 bases). This CDR3 spans 15 amino acids. The V gene's germline CDR1 is SGHTS and CDR2 YDEGEE. V was cut by 3 bases and J by 5 bases, with 17 bases left in between. The chain's CDR3 is CASSCRGRFCETQYF. Here the CDR3 DNA reads TGTGCCAGCAGCTGCAGGGGACGATTTTGTGAGACCCAGTACTTC.

J is TRBJ2-4 and V is TRBV6-2 or TRBV6-3; D may be TRBD2 (6 bases). The CDR3 sequence is 16 residues long. From germline, CDR1 is MNHEY and CDR2 SVGEGT. Trimming left V 2 bases short and J 0 bases short, with 11 bases between. The CDR3 DNA reads as TGTGCCAGCAGTTACGGGGGGAGCTTAGCCAAAAACATTCAGTACTTC. Protein sequence: CASSYGGSLAKNIQYF.

In DNA form, the CDR3 reads TGTGCCAGCAGGCAGGTAGCGGGATGGTACGAGCAGTACTTC. Translating it yields CASRQVAGWYEQYF. This chain uses TRBV27 with TRBJ2-7, with 8 bases fitting TRBD2. The V segment lost 6 bases and the J segment 4 bases; nucleotides outside the gene matches: 8. The CDR3 runs to 14 residues. Germline lookup yields CDR1 MNHEY and CDR2 SMNVEV (reference sequence).

This clonotype appeared a few times. J is TRBJ1-1 and V is TRBV6-1; D unresolved. Per the germline V gene, CDR1 is MNHNS and CDR2 is SASEGT. The CDR3 totals 11 residues. Trimming took off 6 bases at V and 11 bases at J, with 13 bases between the two ends. CDR3 in DNA: TGTGCCAGCAGCTCCCGATCGACGGCTTTCTTT. It encodes CASSSRSTAFF.

The J gene is TRBJ1-1, the V gene TRBV20-1; perhaps TRBD1 as D (5 bases). Germline assignment: CDR1 DFQATT and CDR2 SNEGSKA (reference sequence). This CDR3 comprises 15 residues. Trimming took off 1 base at V and 1 base at J, with 13 bases between the two ends. CDR3 nucleotides: TGCAGTGCTAGAGGCAGGGTGGTGGCGAACACTGAAGCTTTCTTT. Amino acid sequence: CSARGRVVANTEAFF.

The V call is TRBV7-2, the J call TRBJ2-1, with 11 bases fitting TRBD2. Looked up from germline, CDR1 is SGHTA and CDR2 is FQGNSA. This CDR3 is built from 17 residues. J was trimmed by 10 bases and V by 4 bases; bases with no gene match: 15. CDR3: CASSSRVVAGGPREQFF. The DNA of the CDR3 is TGTGCCAGCAGCTCCCGTGTGGTAGCGGGAGGGCCTAGAGAGCAGTTCTTC.

This clonotype was counted a single time. The chain employs TRBV7-3 and TRBJ2-1; 10 bases map to TRBD2. J was trimmed by 4 bases and V by 0 bases; bases with no gene match: 3. The length of the CDR3 is 16 residues. CDR1 is SGHTA and CDR2 is FQGTGA in the germline V gene. The CDR3 nucleotides read TGTGCCAGCAGCTTAACTTCTAGCGGGAGTTACAATGAGCAGTTCTTC. This codes for CASSLTSSGSYNEQFF.

V is TRBV6-2 or TRBV6-3 and J is TRBJ2-7; 8 bases are a match to TRBD2. Germline values: CDR1 MNHEY, CDR2 SVGEGT. The length of the CDR3 is 15 residues. V gave up 2 bases and J gave up 5 bases; unmatched junction bases: 8. The CDR3 is CASSYTGTSKDEQYF. The CDR3 nucleotides read TGTGCCAGCAGTTACACAGGGACTAGTAAAGACGAGCAGTACTTC.

The chain is built from TRBV7-2 and TRBJ2-2; 10 bases agree with TRBD2. The germline V gene encodes CDR1 SGHTA and CDR2 FQGNSA. CDR3 length equals 17 residues. V shed 6 bases and J 5 bases; nucleotides not matched to a gene: 12. DNA of the CDR3: TGTGCCAGCAGGCCCTCTAGCGGGAGACGTGGGACCGGGGAGCTGTTTTTT. Translating it yields CASRPSSGRRGTGELFF.

J is TRBJ2-7 and V is TRBV28; no reliable D call. V dropped 2 bases and J dropped 4 bases, with 6 bases sitting between them. In germline, CDR1 is MDHEN, CDR2 SYDVKM. CDR3 length: 12 amino acids. The CDR3 DNA reads as TGTGCCAGCAGTTTAACCCGGTACGAGCAGTACTTC. This translates into CASSLTRYEQYF.

The V call is TRBV5-1, the J call TRBJ2-7, with a possible D match to TRBD2 (5 bases). Germline V gives CDR1 SGHRS, CDR2 YFSETQ. V shed 4 bases and J shed 5 bases, with 25 bases lying between them. The CDR3 loop spans 17 amino acids. CDR3 region: CASSPGGLDMLIDEQYF. The CDR3 DNA reads TGCGCCAGCAGCCCGGGCGGGCTAGATATGCTTATCGACGAGCAGTACTTC.

The chain recombines TRBV20-1 with TRBJ1-2; a possible D gene is TRBD1 (5 bases). The CDR3 totals 13 residues. V gave up 2 bases and J gave up 4 bases, with 11 bases separating them. Per germline, CDR1 DFQATT and CDR2 SNEGSKA (reference sequence). The CDR3 loop reads CSARTGDGYGYTF. The CDR3 bases are TGCAGTGCTAGAACGGGGGATGGCTATGGCTACACCTTC.

The V call is TRBV7-2, the J call TRBJ1-2; D remains ambiguous. This CDR3 region has 12 residues. From germline, CDR1 is SGHTA and CDR2 FQGNSA. The V gene lost 1 base and the J gene lost 2 bases, with 2 bases spanning the gap. CDR3 region: CASSLENYGYTF. For the CDR3, the DNA is TGTGCCAGCAGCTTAGAAAACTATGGCTACACCTTC. The whole variable domain, remainder taken from reference TRBV7-2 and TRBJ1-2, is GAGVSQSPSNKVTEKGKDVELRCDPISGHTALYWYRQSLGQGLEFLIYFQGNSAPDKSGLPSDRFSAERTGGSVSTLTIQRTQQEDSAVYLCASSLENYGYTFGSGTRLTVV.